The present T cell receptor (beta chain) was sequenced within a study of T-cell reconstitution after alpha-beta-depleted transplantation in children. Study-level results: Reportedly, only several hundred clones from non-depleted graft cells drove alpha-beta T-cell counts at about two months.

V dropped 6 bases and J dropped 4 bases, with 13 bases sitting between them. The germline V gene encodes CDR1 MNHEY and CDR2 SVGEGT. The CDR3 length is 13 residues. This sample's TCRbeta library carried unique molecular identifier barcodes. TCRdb analysed the PCR reads with MiXCR anew, one entry per CDR3 protein. The table has hundreds of thousands of distinct CDR3 sequences, 13% seen once. In regard to this clonotype: Its antigen is not known.

The rearrangement uses TRBV6-2 or TRBV6-3 and TRBJ2-7; D might be TRBD2 (6 bases). Sequences were derived from PBMCs, mostly from graft donor cells, sampled 360 days after TCRalphabeta/CD19-depleted stem cell transplant. The TCR comes from a male patient younger than 18 who had a stem cell transplant for acute myeloid leukemia, so the T cells may come from the graft donor. CDR3 bases: TGTGCCAGCAGGATAAATGCGGGGTACGAGCAGTACTTC. It specifies CASRINAGYEQYF.